Sequencing of this T cell receptor (beta chain) was carried out in a study of blood T cells in healthy people across ages. Through a sample-barcoded 5' primer and a J-beta primer mix, a second PCR was run for about 6 to 12 cycles. TCRdb analysed the 5' RACE reads with MiXCR anew, one entry per CDR3 protein. The sample carries 800,000 to 1,300,000 distinct CDR3 sequences, approximately 26% recorded once. Trimming pared 4 bases from V and 11 bases from J, leaving 17 bases between. The CDR3 is 13 amino acids. Germline values: CDR1 KGHSY, CDR2 FQNENV. The sample also formed part of further work on T cells of mothers and their children.

Sequenced: blood. The origin of this receptor is a girl aged 2-9 years in good health. The V and J genes are TRBV16 and TRBJ2-5, with D tentatively TRBD1 (7 bases). The CDR3 loop reads CASSPRDRREQYF. CDR3 DNA sequence: TGTGCCAGCAGCCCCCGGGACAGACGGGAGCAGTACTTC. The whole variable domain, filled in from reference TRBV16 and TRBJ2-5, reads GEEVAQTPKHLVRGEGQKAKLYCAPIKGHSYVFWYQQVLKNEFKFLISFQNENVFDETGMPKERFSAKCLPNSPCSLEIQATKLEDSAVYFCASSPRDRREQYFGPGTRLLVL.